This TCR beta chain came from a study of CD8 T cells in Susac syndrome. As for this clonotype: Antigen: not known.

After extraction with the RNeasy kit, 0.5 to 1 ug of the RNA was reverse transcribed using random hexamers. TCRdb re-derived calls from the immunoSEQ multiplex PCR reads in MiXCR, one entry per CDR3 protein. The table shows some 180,000 distinct CDR3 sequences, with 90% to 95% occurring only once. Findings and limits, study-wide: The authors acknowledged that their TCR sequencing and HLA analysis involved a relatively small number of individuals.

Germline values: CDR1 LGHDT, CDR2 YNNKEL (reference sequence). V dropped 2 bases and J dropped 9; count of bases not matched to a gene: 8. The CDR3 has 16 amino acids. J is TRBJ2-1 and V is TRBV3-1, with TRBD2 matching over 12 bases. The sequenced sample was CD4+ T cells from PBMCs. The sequence was collected from a human donor with Susac syndrome. The CDR3 region is CASSQSRASGGVEQFF. As DNA, the CDR3 is TGTGCCAGCAGCCAAAGCCGGGCTAGCGGGGGGGTTGAGCAGTTCTTC.